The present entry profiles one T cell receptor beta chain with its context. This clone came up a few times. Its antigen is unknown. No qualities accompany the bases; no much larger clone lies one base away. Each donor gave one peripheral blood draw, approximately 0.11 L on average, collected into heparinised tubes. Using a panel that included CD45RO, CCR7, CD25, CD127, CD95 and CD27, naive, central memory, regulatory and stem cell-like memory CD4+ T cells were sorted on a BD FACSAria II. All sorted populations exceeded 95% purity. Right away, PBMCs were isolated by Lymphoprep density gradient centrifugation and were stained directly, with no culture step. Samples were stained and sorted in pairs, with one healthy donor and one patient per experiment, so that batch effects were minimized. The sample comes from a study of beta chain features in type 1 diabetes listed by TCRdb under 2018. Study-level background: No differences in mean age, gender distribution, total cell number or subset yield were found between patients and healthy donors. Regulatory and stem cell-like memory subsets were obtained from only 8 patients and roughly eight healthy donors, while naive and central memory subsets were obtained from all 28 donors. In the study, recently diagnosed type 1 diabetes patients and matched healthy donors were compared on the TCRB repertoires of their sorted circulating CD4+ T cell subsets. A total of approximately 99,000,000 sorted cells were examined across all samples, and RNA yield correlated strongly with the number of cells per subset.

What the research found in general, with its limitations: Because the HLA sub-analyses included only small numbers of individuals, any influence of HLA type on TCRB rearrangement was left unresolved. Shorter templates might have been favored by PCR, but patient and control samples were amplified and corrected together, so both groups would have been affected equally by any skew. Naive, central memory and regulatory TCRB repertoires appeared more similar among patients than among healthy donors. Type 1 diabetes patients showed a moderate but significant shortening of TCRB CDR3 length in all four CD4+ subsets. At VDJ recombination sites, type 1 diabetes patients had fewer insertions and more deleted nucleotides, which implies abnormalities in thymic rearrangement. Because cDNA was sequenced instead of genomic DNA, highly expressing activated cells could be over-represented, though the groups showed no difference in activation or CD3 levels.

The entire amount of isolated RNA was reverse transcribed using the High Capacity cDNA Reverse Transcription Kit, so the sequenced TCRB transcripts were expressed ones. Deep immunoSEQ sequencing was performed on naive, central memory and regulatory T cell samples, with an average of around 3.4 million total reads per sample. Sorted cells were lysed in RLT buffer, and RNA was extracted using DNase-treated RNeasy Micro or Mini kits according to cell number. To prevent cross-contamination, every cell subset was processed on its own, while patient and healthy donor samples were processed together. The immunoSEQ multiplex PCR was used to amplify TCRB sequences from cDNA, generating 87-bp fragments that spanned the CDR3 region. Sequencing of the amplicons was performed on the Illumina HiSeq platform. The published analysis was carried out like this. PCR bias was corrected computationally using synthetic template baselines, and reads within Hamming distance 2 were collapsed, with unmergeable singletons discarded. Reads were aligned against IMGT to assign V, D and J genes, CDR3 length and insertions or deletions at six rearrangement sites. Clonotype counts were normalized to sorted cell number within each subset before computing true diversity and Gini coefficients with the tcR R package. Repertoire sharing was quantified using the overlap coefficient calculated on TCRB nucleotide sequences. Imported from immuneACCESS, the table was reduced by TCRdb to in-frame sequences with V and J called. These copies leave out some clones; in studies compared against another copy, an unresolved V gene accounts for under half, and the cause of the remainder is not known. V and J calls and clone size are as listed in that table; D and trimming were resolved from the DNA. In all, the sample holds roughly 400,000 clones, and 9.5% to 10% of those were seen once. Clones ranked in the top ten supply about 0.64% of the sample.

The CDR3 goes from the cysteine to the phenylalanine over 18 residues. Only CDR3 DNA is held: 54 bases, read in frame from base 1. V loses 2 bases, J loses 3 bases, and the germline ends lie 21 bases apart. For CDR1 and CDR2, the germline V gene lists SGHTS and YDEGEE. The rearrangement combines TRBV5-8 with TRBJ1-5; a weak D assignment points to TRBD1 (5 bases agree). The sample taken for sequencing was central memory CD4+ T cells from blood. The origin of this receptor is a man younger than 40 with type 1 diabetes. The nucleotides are TGTGCCAGCAGCTTAGGGGCAGGGTCGGCAGGCAACAATCAGCCCCAGCATTTT. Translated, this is CASSLGAGSAGNNQPQHF.